This section outlines one T cell receptor (beta chain) sequence together with its context. Its target is not known. The data are from a study of radiotherapy plus CTLA-4 blockade in lung cancer. Findings of the study overall: Clones derived from tumor TCRs expanded in blood after radiotherapy plus ipilimumab.

TCRdb's copy holds only in-frame clones and misses some; the assay was immunoSEQ multiplex PCR. Of 45,000 to 55,000 clones listed, approximately 76% are singletons. CDR3 length equals 13 residues. V lost 6 bases and J 1 base, leaving 7 bases between the germline ends. Germline CDR1 MNHEY, CDR2 SVGAGI. This rearrangement joins TRBV6-5 to TRBJ1-5; D is undetermined. This specimen consisted of peripheral blood, obtained from a patient treated with radiotherapy plus ipilimumab. This TCR was recovered from a human donor with non-small cell lung cancer who had stable disease on radiotherapy plus ipilimumab. This CDR3 reads CASRGGSNQPQHF. In DNA form, the CDR3 reads TGTGCCAGCAGGGGTGGGAGCAATCAGCCCCAGCATTTT.